The T cell receptor beta chain described here comes from a study of blood T cell repertoires in COVID-19. The V end lost 0 bases, the J end lost 4 bases, and 10 bases lay between the germline ends. CDR3 length: 15 amino acids. CDR1 and CDR2 from the germline V gene are LNHNV and YYDKDF (reference sequence). This table comes from immunoSEQ multiplex PCR, and its TCRdb copy is limited to in-frame clones, with some not included. The data show nearly 350,000 clones, with over 80% seen just once and about 6% held by the top ten. The origin of this receptor is a woman aged 50 to 60 with COVID-19, enrolled during active disease. Sequenced: peripheral blood. The J gene is TRBJ1-3, the V gene TRBV15; D is possibly TRBD1 (5 bases). This CDR3 reads CATSREGREGNTIYF. In DNA, the CDR3 is TGTGCCACCAGCAGAGAAGGCAGGGAAGGAAACACCATATATTTT.